This T cell receptor (beta chain) emerged from a study of OX40 agonist ivuxolimab in advanced cancers. Study observations and caveats: Partly responding patients at 0.1-3.0 mg/kg showed some of the smallest clonal expansion.

Note on this clone: Its antigen is unidentified.

Clones were sequenced by immunoSEQ multiplex PCR, and TCRdb holds only the in-frame ones, with some missing. This sample has under 85,000 clones, with about 90% found just once. V dropped 0 bases and J dropped 7; count of bases not matched to a gene: 7. The CDR3 has 15 residues. From germline, CDR1 is SGHKS and CDR2 YYEKEE (reference sequence). This receptor was taken from an adult with an advanced solid tumor such as melanoma, head and neck, liver or kidney cancer. The sequencing used CD4+ or CD8+ T cells sorted from blood, collected in a trial of the OX40 agonist ivuxolimab. The genes are TRBV5-5 and TRBJ1-2, with 9 bases aligning to TRBD1. The CDR3 sequence: CASSLAGDRVSGYTF. CDR3 sequence (DNA): TGTGCCAGCAGCTTGGCCGGGGACAGGGTGAGTGGCTACACCTTC.